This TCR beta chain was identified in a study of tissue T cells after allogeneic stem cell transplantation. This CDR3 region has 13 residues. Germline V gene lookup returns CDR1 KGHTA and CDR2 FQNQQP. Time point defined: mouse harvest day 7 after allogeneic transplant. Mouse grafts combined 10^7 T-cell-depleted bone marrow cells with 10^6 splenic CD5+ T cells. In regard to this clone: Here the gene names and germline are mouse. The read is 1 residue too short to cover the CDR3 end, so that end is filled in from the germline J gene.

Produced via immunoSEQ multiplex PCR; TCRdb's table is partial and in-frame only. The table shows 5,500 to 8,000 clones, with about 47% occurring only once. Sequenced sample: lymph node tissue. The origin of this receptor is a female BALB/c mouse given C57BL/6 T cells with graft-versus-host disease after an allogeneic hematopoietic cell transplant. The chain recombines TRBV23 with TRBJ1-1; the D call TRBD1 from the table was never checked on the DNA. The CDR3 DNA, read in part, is TGCTCCAGTCGGGACAGGGGGGACACAGAAGTCTTC. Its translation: CSSRDRGDTEVF. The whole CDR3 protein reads CSSRDRGDTEVFF.